The 17 T cell receptor beta chains reported below all come from one sample, sequenced in a study of cytomegalovirus exposure and HLA in healthy donors. The study ran its PCR with 60 Vbeta and 13 Jbeta primers. The assay was immunoSEQ multiplex PCR, and TCRdb's table has in-frame clones only and misses some. The table has about 270,000 clones, roughly 70% seen once. The source material was PBMCs. The receptors here all came from a female donor in good health and CMV-seronegative.

This chain uses TRBV5-1 with TRBJ2-1, with 11 bases that match TRBD2. This CDR3 is built from 17 residues. Germline V gene data show CDR1 as SGHRS and CDR2 as YFSETQ. V gave up 0 bases and J gave up 8 bases; unmatched junction bases: 10. The CDR3, as DNA: TGCGCCAGCAGCTTGGGGGCGCGGAGTAGCGGGAGGGATGAGCAGTTCTTC. The encoded protein is CASSLGARSSGRDEQFF.

Only one count was recorded for this clone. V and J are TRBV30 and TRBJ2-7; D is perhaps TRBD2 (7 bases). This CDR3 comprises 14 residues. Trimming left V 4 bases short and J 2 bases short, with 15 bases between. The germline V gene has CDR1 GTSNPN and CDR2 SVGIG (reference sequence). CDR3 in DNA: TGTGCCTGGAAGGGAGGGGGAGGGGCCTACGAGCAGTACTTC. Amino acids: CAWKGGGGAYEQYF.

On this clone: A junction boundary mismatches the germline segment, possibly from a read error. The chain links TRBV5-1 to TRBJ2-7, with TRBD2 as a possible D gene (7 bases). This CDR3 has 14 amino acids. Germline loops: CDR1 SGHRS, CDR2 YFSETQ. The CDR3 spells CASSLATGRVQQYF. DNA of the CDR3: TGCGCCAGCAGTTTGGCAACAGGGAGGGTCCAGCAGTACTTC.

The rearrangement links TRBV4-1 to TRBJ2-1, with 8 positions matching TRBD2. After removal of 2 bases from V and 9 bases from J, the junction contained 9 bases not matched to a gene. Germline V CDR1 and CDR2: MGHRA, YSYEKL. The CDR3 spans 15 residues. The CDR3 reads CASSQPGTGGGEQFF. The CDR3 nucleotides are TGCGCCAGCAGCCAACCCGGGACGGGGGGGGGTGAGCAGTTCTTC.

The V and J genes are TRBV27 and TRBJ2-7; possibly TRBD2 for D (5 bases). From germline, CDR1 is MNHEY and CDR2 SMNVEV (reference sequence). The CDR3 is 15 amino acids. V dropped 0 bases and J dropped 3 bases, with 12 bases sitting between them. The CDR3 nucleotides are TGTGCCAGCAGTTTATCCGGACGAGGGAGCTACGAGCAGTACTTC. It is translated as CASSLSGRGSYEQYF.

This chain links TRBV27 with TRBJ2-7; 7 bases match TRBD1. The V gene's germline CDR1 is MNHEY and CDR2 SMNVEV (reference sequence). Germline trimming cut 4 bases from V and 4 bases from J; bases unmatched to any gene: 7. There are 14 residues in the CDR3. The CDR3 loop reads CASSSQGVGYEQYF. The CDR3 DNA reads as TGTGCCAGCAGTTCGCAGGGGGTCGGATACGAGCAGTACTTC.

The V call is TRBV6-1, the J call TRBJ1-5, with D hard to call. V lost 5 bases, J lost 4 bases, and 9 bases lay in between. CDR1 MNHNS and CDR2 SASEGT come from the germline V gene. The CDR3 sequence is 13 residues long. In DNA, the CDR3 is TGTGCCAGCAGTCAAGGAGGGAATCAGCCCCAGCATTTT. The encoded protein is CASSQGGNQPQHF.

The CDR3 coding sequence is TGTGCCAGCAGTGGACAAGCGGGAGACTTCTACGAGCAGTACTTC. Its protein product is CASSGQAGDFYEQYF. This chain links TRBV25-1 with TRBJ2-7, with 8 bases aligning to TRBD2. Trimming at V came to 4 bases and at J to 3 bases, leaving 8 bases not matched to a gene. CDR3 length: 15 amino acids. CDR1 MGHDK and CDR2 SYGVNS come from the germline V gene.

The J gene is TRBJ2-3, the V gene TRBV2; D is ambiguous. V lost 3 bases, J lost 4 bases, and 8 bases lay in between. Germline V lookup: CDR1 SNHLY, CDR2 FYNNEI. The CDR3 contains 13 residues. The chain's CDR3 is CASSDLVPDTQYF. CDR3 DNA sequence: TGTGCCAGCAGTGACCTAGTTCCAGATACGCAGTATTTT.

This sequence joins TRBV2 and TRBJ1-1, with TRBD1 matching 7 bases. Germline V gives CDR1 SNHLY, CDR2 FYNNEI. The CDR3 extends over 13 amino acids. This CDR3 reads CASSGGLNTEAFF. For the CDR3, the DNA is TGTGCTAGCTCAGGGGGATTAAACACTGAAGCTTTCTTT.

The chain links TRBV5-6 to TRBJ2-5; D remains ambiguous. V lost 0 bases and J 5 bases, leaving 14 bases between the germline ends. The length of the CDR3 is 15 residues. From germline, CDR1 is SGHDT and CDR2 YYEEEE. Here the CDR3 reads CASSLASVAGETQYF. The DNA of the CDR3 is TGTGCCAGCAGCTTGGCCTCCGTAGCCGGGGAGACCCAGTACTTC.

This clone was found a few times. This sequence joins TRBV4-2 and TRBJ2-5; 11 nucleotides agree with TRBD2. With 0 bases clipped from V and 5 bases from J, the junction kept 11 bases outside the gene matches. Germline loops: CDR1 LGHNA, CDR2 YNFKEQ. This CDR3 contains 18 residues. CDR3 sequence: CASSQELAGGPRVETQYF. The CDR3 DNA is TGTGCCAGCAGCCAAGAGTTAGCGGGAGGGCCGAGGGTGGAGACCCAGTACTTC.

This clone was counted once. The CDR3 is CASSRKWEGSSNEQFF. CDR3 coding DNA: TGTGCCAGCAGCCGGAAGTGGGAGGGCTCCAGCAATGAGCAGTTCTTC. V is TRBV6-6 and J is TRBJ2-1; 7 positions match TRBD2. CDR1 and CDR2 (germline): MNHNY, SVGAGI (reference sequence). The J segment lost 6 bases and the V segment lost 6 bases, leaving 14 bases of the junction unmatched. The CDR3 covers 16 residues.

This clone was seen a few times. The chain is built from TRBV5-1 and TRBJ2-7, with D maybe TRBD2 (6 bases). Germline V lookup: CDR1 SGHRS, CDR2 YFSETQ. V was pared by 6 bases and J by 4 bases, with 20 bases between. The CDR3 is made up of 15 amino acids. The CDR3 nucleotides read TGCGCCAGCATCAAGAGCCCCCGGGAGAGATACGAGCAGTACTTC. This gives the protein CASIKSPRERYEQYF.

V gene TRBV5-1 combines with J gene TRBJ2-1; 7 bases map to TRBD2. The CDR3 totals 13 residues. Germline loops: CDR1 SGHRS, CDR2 YFSETQ. With V trimmed by 3 bases and J by 9 bases, 6 bases remained unmatched. CDR3 in DNA: TGCGCCAGCAGCTGGGGCGGGAGTGGTGAGCAGTTCTTC. Protein: CASSWGGSGEQFF.

The V call is TRBV10-3, the J call TRBJ1-2; 9 bases are a match to TRBD1. Germline assignment: CDR1 ENHRY and CDR2 SYGVKD. Unmatched junction bases numbered 10, after V lost 10 bases and J lost 4 bases. This CDR3 has 14 amino acids. The CDR3 coding sequence is TGTGCCAAATCTCGGGACAGGGACTTCTATGGCTACACCTTC. Translated, it gives CAKSRDRDFYGYTF.

J is TRBJ2-7 and V is TRBV6-1, with a tentative D call TRBD1 (6 bases). This CDR3 comprises 14 residues. V was pared by 5 bases and J by 0 bases, with 11 bases between. Per the germline V gene, CDR1 is MNHNS and CDR2 is SASEGT. The CDR3 sequence is CASSRGSSSYEQYF. The CDR3 nucleotides are TGTGCCAGCAGTAGGGGGTCGAGCTCCTACGAGCAGTACTTC.